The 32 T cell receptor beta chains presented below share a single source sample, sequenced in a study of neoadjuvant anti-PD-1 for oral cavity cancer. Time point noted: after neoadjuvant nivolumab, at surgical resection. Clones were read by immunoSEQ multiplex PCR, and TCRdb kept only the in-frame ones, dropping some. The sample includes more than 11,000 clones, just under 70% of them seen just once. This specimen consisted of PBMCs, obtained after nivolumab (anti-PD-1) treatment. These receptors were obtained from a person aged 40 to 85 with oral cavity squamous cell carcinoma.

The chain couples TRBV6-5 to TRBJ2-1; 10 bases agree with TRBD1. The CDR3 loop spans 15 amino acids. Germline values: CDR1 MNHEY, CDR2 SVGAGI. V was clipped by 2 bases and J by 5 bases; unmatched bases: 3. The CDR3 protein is CASSYRGQGNNEQFF. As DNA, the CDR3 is TGTGCCAGCAGTTACCGGGGACAGGGGAACAATGAGCAGTTCTTC.

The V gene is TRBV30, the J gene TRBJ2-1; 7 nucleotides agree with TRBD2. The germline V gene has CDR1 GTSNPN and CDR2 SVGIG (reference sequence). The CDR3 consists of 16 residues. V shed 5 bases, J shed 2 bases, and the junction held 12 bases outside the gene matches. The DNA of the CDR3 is TGTGCCTGGGGCCCTAGCGGAGGACCCACCTACAATGAGCAGTTCTTC. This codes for CAWGPSGGPTYNEQFF.

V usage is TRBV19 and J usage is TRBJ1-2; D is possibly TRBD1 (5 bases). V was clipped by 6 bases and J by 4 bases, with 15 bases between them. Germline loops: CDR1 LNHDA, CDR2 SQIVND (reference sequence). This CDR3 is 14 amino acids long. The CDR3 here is CASRGTATTYGYTF. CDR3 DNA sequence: TGTGCCAGTAGAGGGACTGCGACTACCTATGGCTACACCTTC.

The CDR3: CASTSQSSGQETQYF. CDR3 nucleotide sequence: TGTGCCAGCACCTCCCAGAGTAGCGGGCAAGAGACCCAGTACTTC. This chain joins TRBV27 and TRBJ2-5; 7 bases match TRBD2. CDR3 length: 15 residues. Germline V CDR1 and CDR2: MNHEY, SMNVEV (reference sequence). Trimming cost V 7 bases and J 2 bases; bases outside gene matches: 10.

The CDR3 coding sequence is TGTGCCTGGAGTCCCAAGGGAGGCGGCAATCAGCCCCAGCATTTT. Its protein product is CAWSPKGGGNQPQHF. V usage is TRBV30 and J usage is TRBJ1-5, with no clear D. Trimming took off 2 bases at V and 2 bases at J, with 13 bases between the two ends. Germline loops: CDR1 GTSNPN, CDR2 SVGIG (reference sequence). The CDR3 has 15 amino acids.

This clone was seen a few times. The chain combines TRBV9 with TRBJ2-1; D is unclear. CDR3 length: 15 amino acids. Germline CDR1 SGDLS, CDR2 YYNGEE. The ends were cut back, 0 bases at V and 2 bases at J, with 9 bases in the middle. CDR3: CASSVGLATYNEQFF. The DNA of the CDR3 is TGTGCCAGCAGCGTAGGACTCGCGACCTACAATGAGCAGTTCTTC.

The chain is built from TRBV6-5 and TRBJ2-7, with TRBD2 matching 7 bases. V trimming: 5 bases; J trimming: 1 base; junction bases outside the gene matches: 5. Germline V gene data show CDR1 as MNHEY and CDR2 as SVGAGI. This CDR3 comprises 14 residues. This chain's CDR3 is CASSEPGLSYEQYF. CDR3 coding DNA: TGTGCCAGCAGTGAACCGGGACTATCCTACGAGCAGTACTTC.

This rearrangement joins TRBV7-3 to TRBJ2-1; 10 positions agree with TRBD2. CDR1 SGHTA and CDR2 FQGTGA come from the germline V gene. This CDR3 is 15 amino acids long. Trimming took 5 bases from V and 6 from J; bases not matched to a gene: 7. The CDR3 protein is CASSGRAGGSNEQFF. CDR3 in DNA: TGTGCCAGCAGCGGGCGAGCGGGAGGGAGCAATGAGCAGTTCTTC.

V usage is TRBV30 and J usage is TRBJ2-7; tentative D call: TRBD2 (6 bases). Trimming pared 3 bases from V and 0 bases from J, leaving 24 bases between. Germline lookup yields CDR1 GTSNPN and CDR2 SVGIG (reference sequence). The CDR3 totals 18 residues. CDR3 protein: CAWSDPKEGLRDSYEQYF. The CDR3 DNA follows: TGTGCCTGGAGCGACCCAAAGGAGGGACTCCGGGACTCCTACGAGCAGTACTTC. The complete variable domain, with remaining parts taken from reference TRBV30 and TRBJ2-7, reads SQTIHQWPATLVQPVGSPLSLECTVEGTSNPNLYWYRQAAGRGLQLLFYSVGIGQISSEVPQNLSASRPQDRQFILSSKKLLLSDSGFYLCAWSDPKEGLRDSYEQYFGPGTRLTVT.

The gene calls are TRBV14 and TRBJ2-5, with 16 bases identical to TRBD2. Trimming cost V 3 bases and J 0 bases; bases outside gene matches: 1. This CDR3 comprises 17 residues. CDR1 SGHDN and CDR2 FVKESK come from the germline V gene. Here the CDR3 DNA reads TGTGCCAGCAGCCAGGGACTAGCGGGAGGGTACCAAGAGACCCAGTACTTC. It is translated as CASSQGLAGGYQETQYF.

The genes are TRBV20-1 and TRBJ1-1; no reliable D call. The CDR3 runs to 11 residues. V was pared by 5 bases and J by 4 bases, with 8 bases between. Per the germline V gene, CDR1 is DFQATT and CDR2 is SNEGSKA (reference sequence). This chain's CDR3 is CSASEGTEAFF. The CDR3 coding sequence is TGCAGTGCTTCTGAAGGCACTGAAGCTTTCTTT.

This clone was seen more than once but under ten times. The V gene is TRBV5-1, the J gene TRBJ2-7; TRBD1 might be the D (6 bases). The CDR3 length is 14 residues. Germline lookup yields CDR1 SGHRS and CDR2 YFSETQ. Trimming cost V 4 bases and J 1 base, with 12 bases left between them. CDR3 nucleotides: TGCGCCAGCAGCGGATTGACAGGTTCCTACGAGCAGTACTTC. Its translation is CASSGLTGSYEQYF.

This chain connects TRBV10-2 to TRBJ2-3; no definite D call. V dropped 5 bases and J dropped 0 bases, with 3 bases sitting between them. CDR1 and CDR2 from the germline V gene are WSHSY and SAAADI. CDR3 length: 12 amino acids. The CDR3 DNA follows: TGCGCCAGCAGTTACAGCACAGATACGCAGTATTTT. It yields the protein CASSYSTDTQYF.

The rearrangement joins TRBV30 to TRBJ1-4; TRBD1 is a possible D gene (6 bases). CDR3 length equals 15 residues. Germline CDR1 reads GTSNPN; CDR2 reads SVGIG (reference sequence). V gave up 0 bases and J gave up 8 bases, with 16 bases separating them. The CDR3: CAWSVTTGLKEKLFF. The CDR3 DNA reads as TGTGCCTGGAGTGTTACCACAGGGTTAAAGGAAAAACTGTTTTTT.

CDR3 DNA: TGTGCCAGCAGGAGGACAGGGCTGAAGGGTACTGAAGCTTTCTTT. Protein sequence: CASRRTGLKGTEAFF. The chain recombines TRBV2 with TRBJ1-1; 8 bases are a match to TRBD1. Looked up from germline, CDR1 is SNHLY and CDR2 is FYNNEI. The CDR3 is made up of 15 amino acids. J gave up 5 bases and V 6 bases, and 11 bases lay outside the gene matches.

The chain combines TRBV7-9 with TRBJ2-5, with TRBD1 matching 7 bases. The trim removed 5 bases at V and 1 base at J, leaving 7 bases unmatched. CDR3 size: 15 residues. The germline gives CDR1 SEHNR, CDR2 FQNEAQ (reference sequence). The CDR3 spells CASSVSRDSQETQYF. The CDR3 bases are TGTGCCAGCAGCGTCTCTCGGGACAGCCAAGAGACCCAGTACTTC.

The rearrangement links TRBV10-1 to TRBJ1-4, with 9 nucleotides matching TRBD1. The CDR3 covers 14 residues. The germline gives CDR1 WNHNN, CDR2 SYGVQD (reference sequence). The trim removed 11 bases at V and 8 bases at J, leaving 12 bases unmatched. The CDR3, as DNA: TGCGCCTCCCCACCGGGACAGGGCGGAGAAAAACTGTTTTTT. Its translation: CASPPGQGGEKLFF.

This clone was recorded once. CDR3 sequence reads: CASKDFQETQYF. The CDR3 bases are TGTGCCAGCAAGGACTTCCAAGAGACCCAGTACTTC. This chain uses TRBV2 with TRBJ2-5; D possibly corresponds to TRBD2 (5 bases). The germline V gene encodes CDR1 SNHLY and CDR2 FYNNEI. V shed 7 bases and J shed 1 base, with 7 bases lying between them. The CDR3 sequence is 12 residues long. Full variable domain (remainder filled in from reference TRBV2 and TRBJ2-5): EPEVTQTPSHQVTQMGQEVILRCVPISNHLYFYWYRQILGQKVEFLVSFYNNEISEKSEIFDDQFSVERPDGSNFTLKIRSTKLEDSAMYFCASKDFQETQYFGPGTRLLVL.

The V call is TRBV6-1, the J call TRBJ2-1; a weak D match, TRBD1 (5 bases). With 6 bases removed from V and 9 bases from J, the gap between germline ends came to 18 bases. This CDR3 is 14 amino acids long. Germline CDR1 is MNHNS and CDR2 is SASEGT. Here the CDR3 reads CASSALTQGSEQFF. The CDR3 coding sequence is TGTGCCAGCAGCGCGCTTACTCAGGGCAGTGAGCAGTTCTTC.

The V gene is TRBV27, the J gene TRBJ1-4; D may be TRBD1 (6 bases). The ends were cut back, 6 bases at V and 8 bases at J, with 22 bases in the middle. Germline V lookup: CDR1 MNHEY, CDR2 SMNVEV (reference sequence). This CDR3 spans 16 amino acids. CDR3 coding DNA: TGTGCCAGCAGCCCTGGGGCGGGGGGGCGGTGGGAAAAACTGTTTTTT. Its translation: CASSPGAGGRWEKLFF.

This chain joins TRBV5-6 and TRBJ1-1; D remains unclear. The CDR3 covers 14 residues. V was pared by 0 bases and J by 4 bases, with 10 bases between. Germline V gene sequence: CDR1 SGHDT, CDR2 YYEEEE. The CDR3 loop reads CASSLVPTGTEAFF. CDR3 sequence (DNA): TGTGCCAGCAGCTTGGTACCCACGGGCACTGAAGCTTTCTTT.

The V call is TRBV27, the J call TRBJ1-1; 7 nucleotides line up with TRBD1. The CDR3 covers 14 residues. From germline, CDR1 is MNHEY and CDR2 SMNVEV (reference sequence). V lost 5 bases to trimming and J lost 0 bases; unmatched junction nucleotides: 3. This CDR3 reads CASSRDRLNTEAFF. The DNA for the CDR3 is TGTGCCAGCAGTCGGGACAGATTGAACACTGAAGCTTTCTTT.

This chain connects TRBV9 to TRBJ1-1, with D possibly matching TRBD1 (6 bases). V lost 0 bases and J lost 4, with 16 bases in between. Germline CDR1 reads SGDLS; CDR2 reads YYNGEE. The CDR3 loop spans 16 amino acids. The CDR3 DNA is TGTGCCAGCAGCGTAGACCCCGGGACACGGGGCACTGAAGCTTTCTTT. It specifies CASSVDPGTRGTEAFF.

The CDR3 is CSARHQSGYTF. The CDR3 DNA is TGCAGTGCTAGGCACCAGTCTGGCTACACCTTC. The rearrangement joins TRBV20-1 to TRBJ1-2; no firm D call. Germline assignment: CDR1 DFQATT and CDR2 SNEGSKA (reference sequence). V was cut by 3 bases and J by 7 bases, with 9 bases left in between. The CDR3 is made up of 11 amino acids.

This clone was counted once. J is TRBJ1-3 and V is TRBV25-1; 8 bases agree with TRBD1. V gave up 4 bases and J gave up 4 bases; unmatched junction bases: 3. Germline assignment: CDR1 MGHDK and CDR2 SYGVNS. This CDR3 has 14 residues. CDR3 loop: CASSAGTGGNTIYF. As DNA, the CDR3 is TGTGCCAGCAGTGCCGGGACAGGCGGAAACACCATATATTTT.

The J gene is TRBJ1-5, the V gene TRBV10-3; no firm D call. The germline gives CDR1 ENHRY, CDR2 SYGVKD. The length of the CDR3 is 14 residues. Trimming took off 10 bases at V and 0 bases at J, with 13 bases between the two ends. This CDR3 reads CATKDDNSNQPQHF. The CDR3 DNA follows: TGTGCCACTAAGGACGACAATAGCAATCAGCCCCAGCATTTT.

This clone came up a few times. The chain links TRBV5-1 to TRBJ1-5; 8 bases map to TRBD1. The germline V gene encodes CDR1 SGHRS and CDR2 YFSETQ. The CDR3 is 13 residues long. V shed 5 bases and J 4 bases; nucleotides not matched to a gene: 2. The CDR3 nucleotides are TGCGCCAGCAGACAGGGGGAGAATCAGCCCCAGCATTTT. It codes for CASRQGENQPQHF.

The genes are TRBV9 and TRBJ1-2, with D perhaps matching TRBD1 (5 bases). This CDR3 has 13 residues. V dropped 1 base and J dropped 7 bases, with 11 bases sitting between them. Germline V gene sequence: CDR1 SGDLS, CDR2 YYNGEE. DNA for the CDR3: TGTGCCAGCAGCGTACAGGGACTAGGTGGCTACACCTTC. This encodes CASSVQGLGGYTF.

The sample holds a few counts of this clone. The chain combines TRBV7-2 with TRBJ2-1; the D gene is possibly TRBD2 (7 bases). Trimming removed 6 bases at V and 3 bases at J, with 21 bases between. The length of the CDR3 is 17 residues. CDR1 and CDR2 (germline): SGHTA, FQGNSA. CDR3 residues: CASRPIGGGLGYNEQFF. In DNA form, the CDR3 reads TGTGCCAGCAGGCCGATAGGGGGAGGGCTGGGCTACAATGAGCAGTTCTTC.

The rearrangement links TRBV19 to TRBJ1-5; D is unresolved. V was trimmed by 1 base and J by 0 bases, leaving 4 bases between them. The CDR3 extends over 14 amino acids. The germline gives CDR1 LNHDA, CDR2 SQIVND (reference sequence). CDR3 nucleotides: TGTGCCAGTAGTATAGTAAATAGCAATCAGCCCCAGCATTTT. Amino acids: CASSIVNSNQPQHF.

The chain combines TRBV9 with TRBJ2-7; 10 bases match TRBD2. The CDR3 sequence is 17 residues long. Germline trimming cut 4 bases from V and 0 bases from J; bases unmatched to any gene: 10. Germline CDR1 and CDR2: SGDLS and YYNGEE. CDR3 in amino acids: CASSLGLADQISYEQYF. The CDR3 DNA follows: TGTGCCAGCAGCCTCGGACTAGCGGACCAGATCTCCTACGAGCAGTACTTC.

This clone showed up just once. CDR3 bases: TGTGCCAGCAGCCTCCCCGGACTGACGGGAGGAAACACCATATATTTT. This sequence encodes CASSLPGLTGGNTIYF. This chain uses TRBV7-8 with TRBJ1-3, with D uncertain. CDR3 size: 16 residues. V lost 5 bases to trimming and J lost 4 bases, with 18 bases between them. Germline-derived CDR1 and CDR2 are SGHVS and FQNEAQ.